Listed below are T cell receptor beta chains from one sample, sequenced in a study of blood T cell repertoires in COVID-19. Assay used: immunoSEQ multiplex PCR; TCRdb lists only in-frame clones, some missing. The repertoire holds about 75,000 clones, with 88% as singletons. Source material: peripheral blood. The source of these receptors is a human donor in a cohort sampled during active COVID-19. Each CDR3 is given with its conserved first and last residue. A D gene is named only where the DNA matches it firmly. Size is stated for part of the rows, as once, few or many counts, or as a class when the clone is expanded.

v_call	clone_size	cdr3_length	j_call	d_call	cdr3_nt	cdr3_aa
TRBV16	-	16	TRBJ1-5	-	TGTGCCAGCAGCCAATCTAAGCAGGGAGGGAATCAGCCCCAGCATTTT	CASSQSKQGGNQPQHF
TRBV28	-	11	TRBJ1-6	-	TGTGCCAGCAGTACAGTTTCACCCCTCCACTTT	CASSTVSPLHF
TRBV28	-	15	TRBJ1-1	TRBD1	TGTGCCAGCAATCCTCCCGGGACAGGGGGATATGAAGCTTTCTTT	CASNPPGTGGYEAFF
TRBV5-1	-	17	TRBJ2-3	TRBD2	TGCGCCAGCAGGCGCTTCGTGGGCGGGGGGGCCACAGATACGCAGTATTTT	CASRRFVGGGATDTQYF
TRBV11-2	-	13	TRBJ2-7	-	TGTGCCAGCAGCAGCCAGGCCATGTACGAGCAGTACTTC	CASSSQAMYEQYF
TRBV6-2/TRBV6-3	-	14	TRBJ2-5	-	TGTGCCAGCAGTTATGGGCAGGGCGTTGAGACCCAGTACTTC	CASSYGQGVETQYF
TRBV12-3/TRBV12-4	-	13	TRBJ2-2	-	TGTGCCAGCAGTTTAGCGCGCCCCGGGGAGCTGTTTTTT	CASSLARPGELFF
TRBV11-2	once	15	TRBJ2-7	TRBD1	TGTGCCAGCAGTTCGGTGACAGGGTGGACCTACGAGCAGTACTTC	CASSSVTGWTYEQYF
TRBV19	-	12	TRBJ1-5	-	TGTGCCAGTAGTTACTACAATCAGCCCCAGCATTTT	CASSYYNQPQHF
TRBV7-3	once	15	TRBJ2-1	-	TGTGCCAGCAGCCCTACAGATTATTTCTACAATGAGCAGTTCTTC	CASSPTDYFYNEQFF